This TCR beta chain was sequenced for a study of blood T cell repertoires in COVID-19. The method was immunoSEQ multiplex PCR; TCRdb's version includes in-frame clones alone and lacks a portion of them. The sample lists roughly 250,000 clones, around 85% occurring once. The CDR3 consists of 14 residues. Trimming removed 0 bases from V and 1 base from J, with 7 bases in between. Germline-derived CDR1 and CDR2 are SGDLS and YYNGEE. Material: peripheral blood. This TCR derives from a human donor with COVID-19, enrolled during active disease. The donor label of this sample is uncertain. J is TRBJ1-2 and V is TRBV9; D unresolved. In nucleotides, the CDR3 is TGTGCCAGCAGCGTAGGAGGGCTTAACTATGGCTACACCTTC. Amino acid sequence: CASSVGGLNYGYTF.